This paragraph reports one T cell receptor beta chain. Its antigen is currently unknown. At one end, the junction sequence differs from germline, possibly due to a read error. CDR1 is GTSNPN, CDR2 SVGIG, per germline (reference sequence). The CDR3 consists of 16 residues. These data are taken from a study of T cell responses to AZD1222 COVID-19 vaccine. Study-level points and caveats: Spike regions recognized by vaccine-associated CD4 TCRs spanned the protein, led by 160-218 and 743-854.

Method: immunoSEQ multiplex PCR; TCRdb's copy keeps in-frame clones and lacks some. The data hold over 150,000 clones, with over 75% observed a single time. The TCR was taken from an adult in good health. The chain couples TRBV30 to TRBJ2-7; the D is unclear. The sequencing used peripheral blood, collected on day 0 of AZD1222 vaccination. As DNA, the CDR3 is TGTGCCTGGAGTGCCGCATCCGGCTCCCCCTCCAACGAGCAGTACTTC. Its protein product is CAWSAASGSPSNEQYF.